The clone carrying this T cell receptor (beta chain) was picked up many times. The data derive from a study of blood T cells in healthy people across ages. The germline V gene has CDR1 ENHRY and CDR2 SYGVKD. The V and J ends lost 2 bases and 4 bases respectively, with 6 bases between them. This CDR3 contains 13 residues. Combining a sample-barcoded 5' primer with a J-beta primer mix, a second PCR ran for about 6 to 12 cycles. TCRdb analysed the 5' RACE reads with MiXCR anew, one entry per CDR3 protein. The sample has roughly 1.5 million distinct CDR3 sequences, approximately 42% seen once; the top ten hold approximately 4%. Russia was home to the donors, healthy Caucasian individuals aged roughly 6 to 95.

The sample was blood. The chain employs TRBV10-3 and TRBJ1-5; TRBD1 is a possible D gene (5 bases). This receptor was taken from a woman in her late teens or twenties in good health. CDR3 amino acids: CAISEGGNQPQHF. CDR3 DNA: TGTGCCATCAGTGAGGGGGGGAATCAGCCCCAGCATTTT.